This is a list of T cell receptor beta chains from one sample in a study of blood T cell repertoires in COVID-19. Generated by immunoSEQ multiplex PCR, the TCRdb table keeps only in-frame clones and is missing some. This table has 200,000 to 250,000 clones, approximately 80% appearing once. The sample consisted of peripheral blood. The receptors here all came from a young man with active or convalescent COVID-19. Each CDR3 is given with its conserved first and last residue. The D gene is left open where the match is weak. Expanded clones are given a class, and other clones once, few, many or no size at all.

>few|TRBV5-6|TRBD1|TRBJ1-4
TGTGCCAGCAGCTTAGGGACAGATCGGGATGAAAAACTGTTTTTT
CASSLGTDRDEKLFF
>-|TRBV24-1|TRBD1|TRBJ1-2
TGTGCCACCAGCGGACAGGGCTATGGCTACACCTTC
CATSGQGYGYTF
>-|TRBV6-5|TRBD1|TRBJ1-5
TGTGCCAGCAGTACTTACAGGGGTAACCAGCCCCAGCATTTT
CASSTYRGNQPQHF
>-|TRBV6-5|-|TRBJ1-3
TGTGCTTCAACCGAGACAGGTGGAAACACCATATATTTT
CASTETGGNTIYF
>-|TRBV7-6|-|TRBJ2-3
TGTGCCAGCAGCCCCCGGGGGAGACCGAACACAGATACGCAGTATTTT
CASSPRGRPNTDTQYF
>-|TRBV7-9|-|TRBJ1-1
TGTGCCAGCAGCCAAAGACAAGGGAACACTGAAGCTTTCTTT
CASSQRQGNTEAFF
>-|TRBV6-4|-|TRBJ2-1
TGTGCCAGCAGTGCAACTAGCTCCTACAATGAGCAGTTCTTC
CASSATSSYNEQFF
>-|TRBV12-3/TRBV12-4|-|TRBJ2-5
TGTGCCAGCACCCGGGGAGAGACCCAGTACTTC
CASTRGETQYF
>once|TRBV3-1/TRBV3-2|-|TRBJ2-3
TGTGCCAGCAGCCAAAGGGGGAGTACAGATACGCAGTATTTT
CASSQRGSTDTQYF
>few|TRBV12-2|-|TRBJ1-6
TGTGCAGTAGGGGGTTCACGTTCACCCCTCCACTTT
CAVGGSRSPLHF
>-|TRBV5-6|-|TRBJ1-1
TGTGCCAGCAGCTTGGGACAGATCATGAACACTGAAGCTTTCTTT
CASSLGQIMNTEAFF
>-|TRBV6-2/TRBV6-3|TRBD1|TRBJ2-1
TGTGCCAGCAGTCCCGGGACAGGACCCTACAATGAGCAGTTCTTC
CASSPGTGPYNEQFF
>-|TRBV27|TRBD2|TRBJ2-5
TGTGCCAGCAGTTTAGGGACTAGCGGGGAAGAGACCCAGTACTTC
CASSLGTSGEETQYF
>-|TRBV2|-|TRBJ2-1
TGTGCCAGCAGTGAAGCCCCAGACAGGATGGTCTGGGAGCAGTTCTTC
CASSEAPDRMVWEQFF
>-|TRBV7-9|TRBD1|TRBJ1-1
TGTGCCAGCAGCTTAGGCGGGACAGGGCTTCGAGCTGAAGCTTTCTTT
CASSLGGTGLRAEAFF
>-|TRBV12-3/TRBV12-4|-|TRBJ1-2
TGTGCCAGCAGTTTCGGTCTCTCTGGCTACACCTTC
CASSFGLSGYTF
>few|TRBV19|-|TRBJ1-2
TGTGCCACCGGGACTCGAAAGTCGGTTGAAGGCTACACCTTC
CATGTRKSVEGYTF
>few|TRBV4-2|-|TRBJ1-1
TGTGCCAGCAGCCCTGTCACCACCCTTGGACAGTCGATGAACACTGAAGCTTTCTTT
CASSPVTTLGQSMNTEAFF
>-|TRBV7-9|TRBD1|TRBJ1-5
TGTGCCAGCAGCAAAGGAGGGACAGGGAATCAGCCCCAGCATTTT
CASSKGGTGNQPQHF
>once|TRBV9|-|TRBJ1-1
TGTGCCAGCAGCGGAAAGGGGTCTGGTGGGACTGAAGCTTTCTTT
CASSGKGSGGTEAFF
>-|TRBV27|TRBD2|TRBJ2-5
TGTGCCAGCAGTTTACTAGCGGGAGAGGTAGAGACCCAGTACTTC
CASSLLAGEVETQYF
>-|TRBV19|-|TRBJ1-5
TGTGCCAGTAGTCAAAATCAGCCCCAGCATTTT
CASSQNQPQHF
>-|TRBV7-2|-|TRBJ2-7
TGTGCCAGCAGCTTACGAGAGGGCTACGAGCAGTACTTC
CASSLREGYEQYF
>-|TRBV5-4|-|TRBJ1-2
TGTGCCAGCAGCTTGCCCTCACGACAGTTGGCCGGTGGCTACACCTTC
CASSLPSRQLAGGYTF
>-|TRBV4-3|-|TRBJ2-2
TGCGCCAGCAGCCAAGATCGCGCTAGCGAGGACACCGGGGAGCTGTTTTTT
CASSQDRASEDTGELFF
>few|TRBV19|TRBD2|TRBJ2-1
TGTGCCAGTAGGGCTAGCGGGAGGGGAAATGAGCAGTTCTTC
CASRASGRGNEQFF
>-|TRBV4-3|TRBD2|TRBJ2-2
TGCGCCAGCAACCCGGGACTAGCGGAGGGGAACACCGGGGAGCTGTTTTTT
CASNPGLAEGNTGELFF
>-|TRBV11-2|TRBD2|TRBJ2-3
TGTGCCAGCAGCCGACTAGCGGGGGCCGGGGGAGGCACAGATACGCAGTATTTT
CASSRLAGAGGGTDTQYF
>-|TRBV7-9|-|TRBJ2-5
TGTGCCAGCAGCCACGGTCGGGACCAAGAGACCCAGTACTTC
CASSHGRDQETQYF
>-|TRBV28|-|TRBJ1-2
TGTGCCAGCAGTTTAAGGCCGGCAGGGAACTATGGCTACACCTTC
CASSLRPAGNYGYTF
>-|TRBV11-1|TRBD1|TRBJ2-2
TGTGCCAGCAGCTCCGGGACAGGGAACACCGGGGAGCTGTTTTTT
CASSSGTGNTGELFF
>once|TRBV6-1|-|TRBJ2-3
TGTGCCAGCAGTGAAGCCCCGACTAGAGCCCTCACAGATACGCAGTATTTT
CASSEAPTRALTDTQYF
>-|TRBV3-1/TRBV3-2|-|TRBJ1-1
TGTGCCAGCAGCCAAGGAGTCACTGAAGCTTTCTTT
CASSQGVTEAFF
>few|TRBV5-1|-|TRBJ1-4
TGCGCCAGCAGCTTGCTAGCAACTAATGAAAAACTGTTTTTT
CASSLLATNEKLFF
>-|TRBV29-1|TRBD1|TRBJ1-2
TGCAGCGTGGACAGGGACCATGGCTACACCTTC
CSVDRDHGYTF
>-|TRBV27|-|TRBJ2-1
TGTGCCAGCAGTCCCAAAACCGGACTATTGGGTGATGAGCAGTTCTTC
CASSPKTGLLGDEQFF